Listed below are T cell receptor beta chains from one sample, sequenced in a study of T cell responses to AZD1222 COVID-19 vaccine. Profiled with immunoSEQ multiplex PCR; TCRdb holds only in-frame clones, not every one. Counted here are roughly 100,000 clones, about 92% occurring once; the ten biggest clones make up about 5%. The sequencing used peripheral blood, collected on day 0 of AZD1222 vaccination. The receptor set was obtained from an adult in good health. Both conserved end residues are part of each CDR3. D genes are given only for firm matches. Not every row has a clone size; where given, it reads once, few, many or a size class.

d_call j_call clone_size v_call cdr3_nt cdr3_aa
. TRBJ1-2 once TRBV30 TGTGCCTGGAGCGCATCTTCAGACTATGGCTACACCTTC CAWSASSDYGYTF
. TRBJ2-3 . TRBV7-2 TGTGCCAGCAGCTTTAGAGGACGCACAGATACGCAGTATTTT CASSFRGRTDTQYF
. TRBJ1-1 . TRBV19 TGTGCCAGTAGTAGGTTGAACACTGAAGCTTTCTTT CASSRLNTEAFF
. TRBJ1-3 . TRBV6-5 TGTGCCAGCAGTTACTTACGCGCCGGAAACACCATATATTTT CASSYLRAGNTIYF
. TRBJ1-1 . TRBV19 TGTGCCAGTAGTCTCGGGGCTGAAGCTTTCTTT CASSLGAEAFF
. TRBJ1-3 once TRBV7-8 TGTGCCAGCAGCTTAGGCAGGTCTGGAAACACCATATATTTT CASSLGRSGNTIYF
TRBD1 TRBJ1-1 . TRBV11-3 TGTGCCAGTCGACAGGGAGGGTACACTGAAGCTTTCTTT CASRQGGYTEAFF
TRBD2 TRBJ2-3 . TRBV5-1 TGCGCCAGCAGGGAGCGGGGGGGCCCAGATACGCAGTATTTT CASRERGGPDTQYF
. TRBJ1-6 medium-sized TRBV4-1 TGCGCCAGCAGCCAAGAGACCATTTCACCCCTCCACTTT CASSQETISPLHF
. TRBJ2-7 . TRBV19 TGTGCCAGTAGTGTCCGGGACGCTTACGAGCAGTACTTC CASSVRDAYEQYF
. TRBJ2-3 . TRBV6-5 TGTGCCAGCAGTTCTTTACAGCAAGTAACAGATACGCAGTATTTT CASSSLQQVTDTQYF
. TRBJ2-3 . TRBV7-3 TGTGCCAGCAGCCCCGAAGTCACAGATACGCAGTATTTT CASSPEVTDTQYF
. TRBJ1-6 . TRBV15 TGTGCCACCAGTTTTAATTGGATTGCTGGTTCACCCCTCCACTTT CATSFNWIAGSPLHF
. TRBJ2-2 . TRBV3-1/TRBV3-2 TGTGCCAGCAGCCAACGGGGGCGGGAGCTGTTTTTT CASSQRGRELFF
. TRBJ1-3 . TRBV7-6 TGTGCCAGCAGCCTTATCACCTTCTCAGGCGGCTCTGGAAACACCATATATTTT CASSLITFSGGSGNTIYF
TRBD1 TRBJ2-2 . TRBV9 TGTGCCAGCAGCCCAACCGGGACAGGGATACTAGCCGGGGAGCTGTTTTTT CASSPTGTGILAGELFF
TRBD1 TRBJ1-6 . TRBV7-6 TGTGCCAGCAGCTTGTCACAAACAGGGGACCTGAATAATAATTCACCCCTCCACTTT CASSLSQTGDLNNNSPLHF
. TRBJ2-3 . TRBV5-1 TGCGCCAGCAGCTTGGTGAGCGGGCCCGGCACAGATACGCAGTATTTT CASSLVSGPGTDTQYF
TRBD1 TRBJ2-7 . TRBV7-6 TGTGCCAGCAGCTCCGAAACCGGGACAGGGAATTACGAGCAGTACTTC CASSSETGTGNYEQYF
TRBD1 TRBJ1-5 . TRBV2 TGTGCCAGCAGTGGGGGACAGGGTGGGCAGCCCCAGCATTTT CASSGGQGGQPQHF
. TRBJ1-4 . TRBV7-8 TGTGCCAGCAGCTTGGATACAGGGCGTAATGAAAAACTGTTTTTT CASSLDTGRNEKLFF
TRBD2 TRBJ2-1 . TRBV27 TGTGCCAGCAGGGGACTAGCGGGGTTCTCCTACAATGAGCAGTTCTTC CASRGLAGFSYNEQFF
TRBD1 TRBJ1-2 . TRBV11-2 TGTGCCAGCAGTCGACGACCGGGACAGGGGGTTGACTATGGCTACACCTTC CASSRRPGQGVDYGYTF
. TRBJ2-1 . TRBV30 TGTGCCTGGAGTACAGGGGAGCAGTTCTTC CAWSTGEQFF
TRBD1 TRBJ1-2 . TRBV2 TGTGCCAGCAGTGAGCGTTCAGGGGGACACTATGGCTACACCTTC CASSERSGGHYGYTF
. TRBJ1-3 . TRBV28 TGTGCCAGCAGTTCAGGGACGTCAGGAAACACCATATATTTT CASSSGTSGNTIYF
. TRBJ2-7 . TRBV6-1 TGTGCCAGCAGTGAATTGGTGACGGCCGGTCTTGAGCAGTACTTC CASSELVTAGLEQYF